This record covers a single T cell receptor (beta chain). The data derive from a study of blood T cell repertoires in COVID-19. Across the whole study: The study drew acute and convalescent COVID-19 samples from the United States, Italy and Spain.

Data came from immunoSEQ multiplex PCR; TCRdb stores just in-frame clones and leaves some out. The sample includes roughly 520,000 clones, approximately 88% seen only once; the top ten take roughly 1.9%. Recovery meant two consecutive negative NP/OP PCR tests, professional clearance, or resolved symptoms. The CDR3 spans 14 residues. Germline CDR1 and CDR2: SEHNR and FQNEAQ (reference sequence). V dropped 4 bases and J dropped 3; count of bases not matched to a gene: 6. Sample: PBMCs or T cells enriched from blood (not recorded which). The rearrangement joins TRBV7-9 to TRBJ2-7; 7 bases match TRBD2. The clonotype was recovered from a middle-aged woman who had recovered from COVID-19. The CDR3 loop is CASSYGGSLYEQYF. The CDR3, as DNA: TGTGCCAGCAGCTACGGCGGGAGTCTCTACGAGCAGTACTTC. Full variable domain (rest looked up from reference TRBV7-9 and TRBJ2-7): DTGVSQNPRHKITKRGQNVTFRCDPISEHNRLYWYRQTLGQGPEFLTYFQNEAQLEKSRLLSDRFSAERPKGSFSTLEIQRTEQGDSAMYLCASSYGGSLYEQYFGPGTRLTVT.